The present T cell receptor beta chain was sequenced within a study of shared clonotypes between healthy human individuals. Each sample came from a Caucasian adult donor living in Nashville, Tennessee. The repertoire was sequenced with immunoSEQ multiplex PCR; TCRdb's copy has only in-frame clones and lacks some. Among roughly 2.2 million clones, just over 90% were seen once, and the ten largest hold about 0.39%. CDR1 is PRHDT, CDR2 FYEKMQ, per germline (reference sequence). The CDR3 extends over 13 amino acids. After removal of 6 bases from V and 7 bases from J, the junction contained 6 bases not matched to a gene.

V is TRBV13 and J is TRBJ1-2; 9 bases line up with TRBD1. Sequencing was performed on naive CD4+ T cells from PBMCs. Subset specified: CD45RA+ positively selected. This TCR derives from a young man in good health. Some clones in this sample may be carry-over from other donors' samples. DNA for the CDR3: TGTGCCAGCAGACGAACAGGGGGCTCTGGCTACACCTTC. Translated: CASRRTGGSGYTF.